The present TCR beta chain was sequenced within a study of blood T cell repertoires in COVID-19. Study context: COVID-19 samples, acute and convalescent, were from the United States, Italy and Spain.

Germline lookup yields CDR1 SQVTM and CDR2 ANQGSEA. This CDR3 comprises 13 residues. With 4 bases removed from V and 4 bases from J, the gap between germline ends came to 10 bases. Source study methods: Amplification from reference gene primers served as the basis for estimated nucleated cell counts. The method was immunoSEQ multiplex PCR; TCRdb's version includes in-frame clones alone and lacks a portion of them. The DNA was the basis for D and trimming; V, J and clone size are from that table. In the table there are some 83,000 clones, around 84% of which are singletons. The sample comprised peripheral blood. This clonotype was obtained from a man of 80 years or more with active or convalescent COVID-19. The chain links TRBV29-1 to TRBJ1-4; tentatively, D is TRBD1 (5 bases). CDR3 DNA: TGCAGCGTTGGTGCACAGGATAATGAAAAACTGTTTTTT. Its translation is CSVGAQDNEKLFF.